This record covers a single TCR beta chain. Study processing details: Estimation of nucleated cell counts relied on the amplification of reference gene primers. Repertoires were generated with immunoSEQ multiplex PCR, while TCRdb's copy carries only in-frame clones and drops some. V, J and clone size derive from that table, while D and trimming were established from the DNA sequence. The data show roughly 350,000 clones, more than 75% seen once. CDR1 is SGHAT and CDR2 is FQNNGV in the germline V gene. CDR3 length equals 19 residues. With 3 bases removed from V and 2 bases from J, the gap between germline ends came to 25 bases. This record belongs to a study of blood T cell repertoires in COVID-19. Study-wide context: The analysed material was cDNA or gDNA that came from T cells, B-cell-depleted T cells, or PBMCs.

The chain carries TRBV11-2 and TRBJ1-1; possibly TRBD1 for D (6 bases). The sample comprised peripheral blood. The sequence derives from a woman aged 45 to 65 with COVID-19, enrolled during active disease. CDR3 amino acids: CASSFPLAGRGGTNTEAFF. The CDR3 DNA reads as TGTGCCAGCAGCTTCCCCCTTGCAGGGAGGGGGGGTACTAACACTGAAGCTTTCTTT.